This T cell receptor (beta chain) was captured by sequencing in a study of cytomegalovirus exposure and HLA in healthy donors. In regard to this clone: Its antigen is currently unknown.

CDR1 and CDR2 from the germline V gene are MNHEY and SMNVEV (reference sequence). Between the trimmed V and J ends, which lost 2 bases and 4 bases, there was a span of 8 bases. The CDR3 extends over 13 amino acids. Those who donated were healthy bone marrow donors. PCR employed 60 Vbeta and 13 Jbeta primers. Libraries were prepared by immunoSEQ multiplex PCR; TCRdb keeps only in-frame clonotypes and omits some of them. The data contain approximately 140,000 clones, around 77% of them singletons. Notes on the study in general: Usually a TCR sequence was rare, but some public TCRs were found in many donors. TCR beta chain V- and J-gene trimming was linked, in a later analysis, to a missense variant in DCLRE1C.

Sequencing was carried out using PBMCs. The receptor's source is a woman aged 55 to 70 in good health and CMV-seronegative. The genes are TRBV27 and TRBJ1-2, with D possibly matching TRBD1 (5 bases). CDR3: CASSLGRGYGYTF. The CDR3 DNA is TGTGCCAGCAGTTTAGGGAGGGGCTATGGCTACACCTTC.